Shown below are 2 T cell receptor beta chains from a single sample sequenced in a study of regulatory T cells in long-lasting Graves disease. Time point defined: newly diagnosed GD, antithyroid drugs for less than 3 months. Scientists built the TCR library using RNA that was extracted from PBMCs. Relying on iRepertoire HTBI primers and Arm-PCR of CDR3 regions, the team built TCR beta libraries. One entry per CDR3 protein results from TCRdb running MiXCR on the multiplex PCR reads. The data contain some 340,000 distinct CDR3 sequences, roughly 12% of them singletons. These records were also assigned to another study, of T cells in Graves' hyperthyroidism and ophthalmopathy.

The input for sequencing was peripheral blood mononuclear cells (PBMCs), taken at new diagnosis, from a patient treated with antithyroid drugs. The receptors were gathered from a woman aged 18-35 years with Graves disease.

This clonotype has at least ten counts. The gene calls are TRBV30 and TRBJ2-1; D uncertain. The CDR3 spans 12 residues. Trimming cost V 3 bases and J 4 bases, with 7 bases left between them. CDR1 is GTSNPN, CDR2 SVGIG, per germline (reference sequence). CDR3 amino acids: CAWSPSYNEQFF. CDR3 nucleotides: TGTGCCTGGAGCCCCTCATACAATGAGCAGTTCTTC.

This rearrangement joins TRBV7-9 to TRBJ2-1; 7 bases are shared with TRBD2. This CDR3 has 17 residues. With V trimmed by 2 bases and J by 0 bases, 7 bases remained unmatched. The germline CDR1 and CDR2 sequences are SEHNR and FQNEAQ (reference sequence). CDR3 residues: CASSLIRGSRSYNEQFF. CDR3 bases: TGTGCCAGCAGCTTAATCCGCGGGAGCCGCTCCTACAATGAGCAGTTCTTC.